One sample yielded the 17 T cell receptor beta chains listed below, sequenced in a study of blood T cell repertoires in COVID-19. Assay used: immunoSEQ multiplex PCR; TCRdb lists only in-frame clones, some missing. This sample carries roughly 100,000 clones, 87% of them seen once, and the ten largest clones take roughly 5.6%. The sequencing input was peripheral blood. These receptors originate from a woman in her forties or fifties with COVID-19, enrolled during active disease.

CDR3 sequence reads: CASSRTGSPTEAFF. The CDR3 nucleotides are TGCGCCAGCAGCCGGACAGGGAGTCCAACTGAAGCTTTCTTT. The chain carries TRBV4-1 and TRBJ1-1; 8 bases agree with TRBD1. V was pared by 4 bases and J by 5 bases, with 6 bases of the junction left unmatched. Germline V gives CDR1 MGHRA, CDR2 YSYEKL. The CDR3 is made up of 14 amino acids.

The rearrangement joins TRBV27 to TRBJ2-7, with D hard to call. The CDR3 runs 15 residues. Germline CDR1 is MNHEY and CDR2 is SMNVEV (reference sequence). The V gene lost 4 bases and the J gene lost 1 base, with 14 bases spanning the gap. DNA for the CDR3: TGTGCCAGCAGTTGGTTTAACACCAAATCCTACGAGCAGTACTTC. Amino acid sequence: CASSWFNTKSYEQYF.

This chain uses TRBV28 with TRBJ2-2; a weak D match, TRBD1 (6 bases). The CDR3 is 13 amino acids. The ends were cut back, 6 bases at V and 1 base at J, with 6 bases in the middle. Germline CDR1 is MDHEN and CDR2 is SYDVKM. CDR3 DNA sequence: TGTGCCAGCAGAGGGGGGAACACCGGGGAGCTGTTTTTT. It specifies CASRGGNTGELFF.

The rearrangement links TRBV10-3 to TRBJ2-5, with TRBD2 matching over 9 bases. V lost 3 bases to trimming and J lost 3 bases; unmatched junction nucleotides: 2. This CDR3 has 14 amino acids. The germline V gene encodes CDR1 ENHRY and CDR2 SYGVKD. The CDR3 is CAISDLAGEETQYF. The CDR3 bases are TGTGCCATCAGTGATTTAGCGGGGGAAGAGACCCAGTACTTC.

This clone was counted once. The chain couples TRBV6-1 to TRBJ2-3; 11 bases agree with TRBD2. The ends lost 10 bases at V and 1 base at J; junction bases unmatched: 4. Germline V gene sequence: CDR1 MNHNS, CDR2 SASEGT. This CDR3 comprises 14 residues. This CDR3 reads CATETSGGTDTQYF. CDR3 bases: TGTGCCACAGAGACTAGCGGGGGCACAGATACGCAGTATTTT.

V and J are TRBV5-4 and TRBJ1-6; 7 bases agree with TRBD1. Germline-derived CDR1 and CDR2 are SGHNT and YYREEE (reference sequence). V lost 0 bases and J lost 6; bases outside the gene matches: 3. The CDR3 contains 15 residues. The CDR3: CASSLVGQINSPLHF. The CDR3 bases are TGTGCCAGCAGCTTGGTGGGACAGATTAATTCACCCCTCCACTTT.

CDR3 DNA: TGTGCCAGCAGCCAATCTAGCGGGGAAACAGATACGCAGTATTTT. Translated: CASSQSSGETDTQYF. The chain combines TRBV3-1 (or the pseudogene TRBV3-2) with TRBJ2-3, with 9 bases aligning to TRBD2. The CDR3 loop spans 15 amino acids. Germline CDR1 reads LGHDT; CDR2 reads YNNKEL (reference sequence). V lost 2 bases and J lost 3; bases outside the gene matches: 3.

The CDR3 nucleotides read TGTGCCAGCAGCTTGGATGACAGCTCAGGGAGGGCCGATACGCAGTATTTT. This encodes CASSLDDSSGRADTQYF. The rearrangement links TRBV11-2 to TRBJ2-3; TRBD2 matches 7 bases. Germline-derived CDR1 and CDR2 are SGHAT and FQNNGV. V gave up 3 bases and J gave up 6 bases; unmatched junction bases: 15. The CDR3 covers 17 residues. Full variable domain (outside the CDR3, taken from reference TRBV11-2 and TRBJ2-3): EAGVAQSPRYKIIEKRQSVAFWCNPISGHATLYWYQQILGQGPKLLIQFQNNGVVDDSQLPKDRFSAERLKGVDSTLKIQPAKLEDSAVYLCASSLDDSSGRADTQYFGPGTRLTVL.

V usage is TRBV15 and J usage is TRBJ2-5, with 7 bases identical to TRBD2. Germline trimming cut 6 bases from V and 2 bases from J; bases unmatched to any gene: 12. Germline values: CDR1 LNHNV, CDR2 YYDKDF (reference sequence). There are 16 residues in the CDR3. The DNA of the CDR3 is TGTGCCACCAGGTCACCCAGGCTAGCGGATCAAGAGACCCAGTACTTC. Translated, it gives CATRSPRLADQETQYF.

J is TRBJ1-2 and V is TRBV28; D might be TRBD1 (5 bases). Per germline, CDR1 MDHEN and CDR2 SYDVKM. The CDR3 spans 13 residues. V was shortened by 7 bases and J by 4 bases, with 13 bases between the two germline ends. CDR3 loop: CASIGREGYGYTF. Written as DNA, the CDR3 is TGTGCCAGCATTGGCAGGGAGGGCTATGGCTACACCTTC.

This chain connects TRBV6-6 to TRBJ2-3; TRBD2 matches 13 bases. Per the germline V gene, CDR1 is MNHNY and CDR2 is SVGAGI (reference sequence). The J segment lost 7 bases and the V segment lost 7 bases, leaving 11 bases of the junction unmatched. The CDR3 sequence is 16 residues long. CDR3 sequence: CASTPQLAGGLNTQYF. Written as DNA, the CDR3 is TGTGCCAGCACCCCACAACTAGCGGGGGGGCTGAATACGCAGTATTTT.

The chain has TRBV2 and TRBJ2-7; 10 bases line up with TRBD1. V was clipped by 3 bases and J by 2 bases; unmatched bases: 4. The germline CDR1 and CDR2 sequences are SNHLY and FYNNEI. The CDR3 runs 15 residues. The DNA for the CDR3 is TGTGCCAGCAGTGATCGGACAGGGGGAGCCTACGAGCAGTACTTC. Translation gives CASSDRTGGAYEQYF.

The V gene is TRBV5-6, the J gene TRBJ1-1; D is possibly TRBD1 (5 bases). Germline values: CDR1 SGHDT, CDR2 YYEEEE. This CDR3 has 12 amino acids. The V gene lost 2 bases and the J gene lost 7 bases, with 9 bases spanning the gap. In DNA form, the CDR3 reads TGTGCCAGCAGCTTTAGAAGGGGTGAAGCTTTCTTT. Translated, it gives CASSFRRGEAFF.

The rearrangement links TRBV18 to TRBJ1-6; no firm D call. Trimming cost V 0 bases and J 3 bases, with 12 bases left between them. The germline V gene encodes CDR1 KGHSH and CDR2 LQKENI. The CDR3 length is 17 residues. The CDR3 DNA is TGTGCCAGCTCACCACCGGAGGAACATTTCTATAATTCACCCCTCCACTTT. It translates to CASSPPEEHFYNSPLHF.

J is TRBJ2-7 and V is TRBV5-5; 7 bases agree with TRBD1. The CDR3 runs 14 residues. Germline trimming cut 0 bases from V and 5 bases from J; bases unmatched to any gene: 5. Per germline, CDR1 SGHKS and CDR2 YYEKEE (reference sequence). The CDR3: CASSLADRAHEQYF. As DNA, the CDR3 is TGTGCCAGCAGCTTGGCTGACAGGGCCCACGAGCAGTACTTC.

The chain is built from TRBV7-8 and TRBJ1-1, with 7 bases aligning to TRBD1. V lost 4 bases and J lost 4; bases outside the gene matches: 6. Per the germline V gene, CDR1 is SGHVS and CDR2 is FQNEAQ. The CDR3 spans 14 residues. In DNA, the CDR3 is TGTGCCAGCAGCTCCATACCAGGGGGCACTGAAGCTTTCTTT. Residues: CASSSIPGGTEAFF.

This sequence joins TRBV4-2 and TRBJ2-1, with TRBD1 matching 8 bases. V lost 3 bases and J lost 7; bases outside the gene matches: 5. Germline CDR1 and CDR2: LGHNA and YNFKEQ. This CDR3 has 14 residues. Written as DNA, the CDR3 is TGTGCCAGCAGCCAGGGACAGGCCCCAAATGAGCAGTTCTTC. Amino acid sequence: CASSQGQAPNEQFF.